This entry lists 30 T cell receptor beta chains sequenced from one sample in a study of blood T cell repertoires in COVID-19. TCRdb keeps only in-frame clones here, not all; method: immunoSEQ multiplex PCR. Found here are over 250,000 clones, approximately 93% of them singletons; the top ten hold around 2.2%. The source material was peripheral blood. These receptors all stem from a woman aged 30 to 39 with COVID-19, enrolled during active disease.

The chain couples TRBV27 to TRBJ1-5; 7 bases fit TRBD1. From germline, CDR1 is MNHEY and CDR2 SMNVEV (reference sequence). The CDR3 is 14 amino acids. The V and J ends lost 4 bases and 5 bases, in that order; junction bases with no gene match: 5. The CDR3 here is CASSSQGEDQPQHF. CDR3 sequence (DNA): TGTGCCAGCAGTTCTCAGGGGGAGGATCAGCCCCAGCATTTT.

J is TRBJ1-4 and V is TRBV19; the D is unclear. The V gene lost 6 bases and the J gene lost 0 bases, with 11 bases spanning the gap. The CDR3 runs 15 residues. The germline V gene has CDR1 LNHDA and CDR2 SQIVND (reference sequence). DNA for the CDR3: TGTGCCAGTAGAGATCGGGAAGCAACTAATGAAAAACTGTTTTTT. Translated: CASRDREATNEKLFF.

The genes are TRBV10-3 and TRBJ2-5; 9 bases agree with TRBD1. The CDR3 spans 13 residues. Germline V gene lookup returns CDR1 ENHRY and CDR2 SYGVKD. The V segment lost 6 bases and the J segment 5 bases; nucleotides outside the gene matches: 4. CDR3 loop: CAIRDRGEETQYF. The CDR3 coding sequence is TGTGCCATCAGGGACAGGGGAGAGGAGACCCAGTACTTC.

V gene TRBV27 combines with J gene TRBJ1-4; TRBD1 is a possible D gene (6 bases). Germline assignment: CDR1 MNHEY and CDR2 SMNVEV (reference sequence). CDR3 size: 15 residues. With 0 bases removed from V and 8 bases from J, the gap between germline ends came to 13 bases. The chain's CDR3 is CASSLSIRGREKLFF. CDR3 nucleotides: TGTGCCAGCAGTTTATCGATCAGGGGTAGGGAAAAACTGTTTTTT. Filled out from reference TRBV27 and TRBJ1-4, the complete variable domain reads EAQVTQNPRYLITVTGKKLTVTCSQNMNHEYMSWYRQDPGLGLRQIYYSMNVEVTDKGDVPEGYKVSRKEKRNFPLILESPSPNQTSLYFCASSLSIRGREKLFFGSGTQLSVL.

There are a few counts of this clone. This chain connects TRBV14 to TRBJ1-2; 8 nucleotides line up with TRBD1. Trimming removed 0 bases from V and 8 bases from J; junction bases left unmatched: 14. The CDR3 covers 17 residues. The germline gives CDR1 SGHDN, CDR2 FVKESK. The CDR3, as DNA: TGTGCCAGCAGCCAAGATGGGGACAGGCGAGCTTATTGGGGCTACACCTTC. Its protein product is CASSQDGDRRAYWGYTF.

The V gene is TRBV29-1, the J gene TRBJ2-1; the match to TRBD2 covers 9 bases. CDR1 is SQVTM, CDR2 ANQGSEA, per germline. This CDR3 has 15 residues. The junction had 10 bases not matched to a gene; V was cut back by 2 bases and J by 8 bases. DNA of the CDR3: TGCAGCGTTGAAAGTCTAGCGGGACCAACTGATGAGCAGTTCTTC. Protein: CSVESLAGPTDEQFF.

To note about this clone: One end of the junction varies from germline; a read error may be responsible. The V and J genes are TRBV12-5 and TRBJ1-3; D might be TRBD1 (6 bases). This CDR3 is 14 amino acids long. Per the germline V gene, CDR1 is LGHNT and CDR2 is FRNRAP. CDR3 DNA: TGTGCTAGTGGCTTGGACAGTTCCGGAAACACCATATATTTT. This encodes CASGLDSSGNTIYF.

The chain uses TRBV4-1 and TRBJ1-6; 10 bases agree with TRBD1. The V and J ends lost 6 bases and 6 bases, in that order; junction bases with no gene match: 17. Germline CDR1 is MGHRA and CDR2 is YSYEKL. The length of the CDR3 is 19 residues. CDR3 nucleotide sequence: TGCGCCAGCAGTCAAAAACCTACCCGGGACAGGGGAACTAATTCACCCCTCCACTTT. This gives the protein CASSQKPTRDRGTNSPLHF.

This clone was found a few times. Other nucleotide sequences in the sample specify the same CDR3. The chain is built from TRBV30 and TRBJ1-5, with D perhaps matching TRBD1 (5 bases). Germline CDR1 is GTSNPN and CDR2 is SVGIG (reference sequence). CDR3 length: 16 residues. V lost 0 bases and J lost 2, with 14 bases in between. Written as DNA, the CDR3 is TGTGCCTGGAGTGTACGTAGGGGTGGCGGCAATCAGCCCCAGCATTTT. It specifies CAWSVRRGGGNQPQHF.

The chain joins TRBV27 to TRBJ1-2, with 7 nucleotides matching TRBD1. Unmatched junction bases numbered 7, after V lost 5 bases and J lost 4 bases. Germline loops: CDR1 MNHEY, CDR2 SMNVEV (reference sequence). This CDR3 spans 14 amino acids. For the CDR3, the DNA is TGTGCCAGCAGTCCTTCCCCAGGGGGCTATGGCTACACCTTC. It encodes CASSPSPGGYGYTF.

The V and J genes are TRBV6-1 and TRBJ1-5; 9 nucleotides agree with TRBD1. The trim removed 2 bases at V and 5 bases at J, leaving 10 bases unmatched. The CDR3 contains 17 residues. Germline CDR1 reads MNHNS; CDR2 reads SASEGT. In nucleotides, the CDR3 is TGTGCCAGCAGTGAATTCCCGACAGGGGGTAGGGATCAGCCCCAGCATTTT. This translates into CASSEFPTGGRDQPQHF.

The chain employs TRBV7-9 and TRBJ1-5; D remains ambiguous. V was shortened by 5 bases and J by 5 bases, with 16 bases between the two germline ends. Germline V lookup: CDR1 SEHNR, CDR2 FQNEAQ (reference sequence). The CDR3 is 15 amino acids. CDR3 protein: CASSPLQRSDQPQHF. The CDR3 nucleotides are TGTGCCAGCAGCCCTTTGCAGAGGTCGGATCAGCCCCAGCATTTT.

This chain connects TRBV11-2 to TRBJ1-1, with D uncertain. V lost 4 bases, J lost 8 bases, and 11 bases lay in between. The CDR3 contains 12 residues. Germline CDR1 SGHAT, CDR2 FQNNGV. CDR3 in DNA: TGTGCCAGCAGCTCCGGCGGCAAAGAAGCTTTCTTT. It codes for CASSSGGKEAFF.

This clone turned up a few times. The gene calls are TRBV2 and TRBJ2-2; D is possibly TRBD1 (6 bases). V lost 6 bases to trimming and J lost 1 base, with 9 bases between them. CDR3 length equals 14 residues. Germline CDR1 reads SNHLY; CDR2 reads FYNNEI. The CDR3 nucleotides read TGTGCCAGCAGCTTGACAGGGAACACCGGGGAGCTGTTTTTT. Protein: CASSLTGNTGELFF.

The chain carries TRBV7-8 and TRBJ1-1; D remains ambiguous. The V gene's germline CDR1 is SGHVS and CDR2 FQNEAQ. This CDR3 has 15 amino acids. Trimming took 3 bases from V and 0 from J, leaving 11 bases between them. The CDR3 bases are TGTGCCAGCAGCTTTCAGTTAGCTATGAACACTGAAGCTTTCTTT. This codes for CASSFQLAMNTEAFF.

The chain uses TRBV7-8 and TRBJ1-5, with D tentatively TRBD1 (5 bases). The CDR3 contains 13 residues. The germline V gene encodes CDR1 SGHVS and CDR2 FQNEAQ. V lost 3 bases, J lost 5 bases, and 8 bases lay in between. Here the CDR3 DNA reads TGTGCCAGCAGCTTGTGGGGGGATCAGCCCCAGCATTTT. Residues: CASSLWGDQPQHF.

To note about this clone: Other DNA sequences in this specimen translate into the identical CDR3. The chain links TRBV28 to TRBJ1-2; TRBD1 might be the D (6 bases). Germline V gives CDR1 MDHEN, CDR2 SYDVKM. There are 12 residues in the CDR3. V was cut by 4 bases and J by 3 bases, with 6 bases left in between. Here the CDR3 DNA reads TGTGCCAGCAGTTCAGGGGACTATGGCTACACCTTC. Its translation: CASSSGDYGYTF.

V gene TRBV7-9 combines with J gene TRBJ2-7; 8 bases fit TRBD2. The CDR3 length is 14 residues. Germline loops: CDR1 SEHNR, CDR2 FQNEAQ (reference sequence). V dropped 3 bases and J dropped 4; count of bases not matched to a gene: 5. CDR3 loop: CASSLGTRPYEQYF. The CDR3 nucleotides are TGTGCCAGCAGCTTGGGGACTAGACCTTACGAGCAGTACTTC.

V is TRBV27 and J is TRBJ1-5; 7 bases map to TRBD1. From germline, CDR1 is MNHEY and CDR2 SMNVEV (reference sequence). The CDR3 spans 13 residues. Trimming at V came to 5 bases and at J to 9 bases, leaving 7 bases not matched to a gene. DNA for the CDR3: TGTGCCAGCAGTATCTCAGGGGGAGCGCCCCAGCATTTT. This sequence encodes CASSISGGAPQHF.

This chain links TRBV5-1 with TRBJ2-1, with 14 nucleotides matching TRBD2. J lost 14 bases, V lost 4 bases, and 11 bases had no gene match. The CDR3 sequence is 15 residues long. Looked up from germline, CDR1 is SGHRS and CDR2 is YFSETQ. The CDR3 nucleotides are TGCGCCAGCAGCACCGGACAGGGACTAGCGGGAGAGGAGTTCTTC. It is translated as CASSTGQGLAGEEFF.

This sequence joins TRBV9 and TRBJ1-2; 8 bases are a match to TRBD1. Germline CDR1 reads SGDLS; CDR2 reads YYNGEE. V lost 3 bases, J lost 0 bases, and 4 bases stayed unmatched. The CDR3 loop spans 15 amino acids. CDR3 DNA sequence: TGTGCCAGCAGCGCCCGACAGGGGTCTAACTATGGCTACACCTTC. Translated, it gives CASSARQGSNYGYTF.

The chain has TRBV13 and TRBJ2-5; the match to TRBD1 covers 7 bases. V dropped 2 bases and J dropped 2; count of bases not matched to a gene: 2. Looked up from germline, CDR1 is PRHDT and CDR2 is FYEKMQ (reference sequence). The CDR3 sequence is 14 residues long. DNA of the CDR3: TGTGCCAGCAGCTTACAGGGGGATCAAGAGACCCAGTACTTC. It specifies CASSLQGDQETQYF.

The rearrangement links TRBV19 to TRBJ1-5; D unclear. V lost 0 bases to trimming and J lost 3 bases, with 6 bases between them. CDR1 and CDR2 (germline): LNHDA, SQIVND (reference sequence). The CDR3 extends over 14 amino acids. The DNA for the CDR3 is TGTGCCAGTAGTATAGAAAATAACAATCAGCCCCAGCATTTT. Its translation is CASSIENNNQPQHF. The entire variable domain, with the rest obtained from reference TRBV19 and TRBJ1-5, is as follows: DGGITQSPKYLFRKEGQNVTLSCEQNLNHDAMYWYRQDPGQGLRLIYYSQIVNDFQKGDIAEGYSVSREKKESFPLTVTSAQKNPTAFYLCASSIENNNQPQHFGDGTRLSIL.

V usage is TRBV5-4 and J usage is TRBJ2-1; D not certain. Germline assignment: CDR1 SGHNT and CDR2 YYREEE (reference sequence). The V gene lost 4 bases and the J gene lost 9 bases, with 11 bases spanning the gap. This CDR3 spans 12 amino acids. CDR3 sequence (DNA): TGTGCCAGCAGCCCGACGGGTAGTGAGCAGTTCTTC. This gives the protein CASSPTGSEQFF. The full variable domain, in which reference TRBV5-4 and TRBJ2-1 provide the parts outside the CDR3, is ETGVTQSPTHLIKTRGQQVTLRCSSQSGHNTVSWYQQALGQGPQFIFQYYREEENGRGNFPPRFSGLQFPNYSSELNVNALELDDSALYLCASSPTGSEQFFGPGTRLTVL.

The chain carries TRBV7-3 and TRBJ1-6; 9 nucleotides match TRBD1. V was pared by 5 bases and J by 6 bases, with 11 bases of the junction left unmatched. Germline-derived CDR1 and CDR2 are SGHTA and FQGTGA. CDR3 size: 17 residues. The CDR3 nucleotides read TGTGCCAGCAGCACCCCCCCCGGGACAGGGCGTAATTCACCCCTCCACTTT. Translated, it gives CASSTPPGTGRNSPLHF.

The chain uses TRBV29-1 and TRBJ2-5; D is unclear. This CDR3 is 17 amino acids long. Trimming shortened V by 2 bases and J by 2 bases, and 21 bases separated the two germline ends. Looked up from germline, CDR1 is SQVTM and CDR2 is ANQGSEA. The CDR3, as DNA: TGCAGCGTTGAACAGGCTAACTGGGTCCCCGAACAAGAGACCCAGTACTTC. Amino acid sequence: CSVEQANWVPEQETQYF.

This sequence joins TRBV11-2 and TRBJ2-5; tentative D call: TRBD2 (5 bases). CDR3 size: 14 residues. Trimming left V 1 base short and J 8 bases short, with 14 bases between. Germline V lookup: CDR1 SGHAT, CDR2 FQNNGV. Here the CDR3 DNA reads TGTGCCAGCAGCTTAGCCCCCGGAGGCAGTACCCAGTACTTC. It codes for CASSLAPGGSTQYF.

This chain joins TRBV5-4 and TRBJ1-1; 7 nucleotides align to TRBD1. The germline CDR1 and CDR2 sequences are SGHNT and YYREEE (reference sequence). The CDR3 spans 14 residues. With 2 bases clipped from V and 1 base from J, the junction kept 2 bases outside the gene matches. CDR3 residues: CASSLGQENTEAFF. As DNA, the CDR3 is TGTGCCAGCAGCTTAGGACAGGAGAACACTGAAGCTTTCTTT.

This clone was seen more than once but under ten times. The gene calls are TRBV7-9 and TRBJ2-7, with 9 bases fitting TRBD2. The CDR3 runs to 16 residues. Trimming took 5 bases from V and 6 from J; bases not matched to a gene: 14. Germline V gives CDR1 SEHNR, CDR2 FQNEAQ (reference sequence). CDR3 sequence reads: CASSPAVAGGLGEQYF. CDR3 nucleotides: TGTGCCAGCAGCCCTGCGGTGGCGGGAGGGTTGGGCGAGCAGTACTTC.

The chain carries TRBV9 and TRBJ2-1, with TRBD1 matching over 10 bases. Germline lookup yields CDR1 SGDLS and CDR2 YYNGEE. V was pared by 0 bases and J by 9 bases, with 3 bases of the junction left unmatched. The CDR3 contains 14 residues. Here the CDR3 DNA reads TGTGCCAGCAGCGTAGTGGACAGGGGGGCTGAGCAGTTCTTC. Residues: CASSVVDRGAEQFF. The whole variable domain, remainder taken from reference TRBV9 and TRBJ2-1, is DSGVTQTPKHLITATGQRVTLRCSPRSGDLSVYWYQQSLDQGLQFLIQYYNGEERAKGNILERFSAQQFPDLHSELNLSSLELGDSALYFCASSVVDRGAEQFFGPGTRLTVL.